Reported below is one T cell receptor beta chain. Its target is not known. TCRdb's table, derived via immunoSEQ multiplex PCR, lists solely in-frame clones and lacks some. The sample shows around 120,000 clones, roughly 88% of them seen only once. The data are from a study of cytomegalovirus exposure and HLA in healthy donors. Study findings and constraints: The study designated about 160 TCR beta chains cytomegalovirus-associated.

The length of the CDR3 is 15 residues. The germline V gene has CDR1 SGHDT and CDR2 YYEEEE. The V gene lost 0 bases and the J gene lost 2 bases, with 11 bases spanning the gap. The donors belonged to the approximately 120-subject validation cohort, separate from the 666-subject first cohort. This sequence originates from a man younger than 35 in good health and CMV-seronegative. V usage is TRBV5-6 and J usage is TRBJ1-2; D perhaps matches TRBD1 (6 bases). Sequencing input: PBMCs. The CDR3 loop reads CASSLARGPNYGYTF. Written as DNA, the CDR3 is TGTGCCAGCAGCTTGGCGCGGGGGCCCAACTATGGCTACACCTTC.